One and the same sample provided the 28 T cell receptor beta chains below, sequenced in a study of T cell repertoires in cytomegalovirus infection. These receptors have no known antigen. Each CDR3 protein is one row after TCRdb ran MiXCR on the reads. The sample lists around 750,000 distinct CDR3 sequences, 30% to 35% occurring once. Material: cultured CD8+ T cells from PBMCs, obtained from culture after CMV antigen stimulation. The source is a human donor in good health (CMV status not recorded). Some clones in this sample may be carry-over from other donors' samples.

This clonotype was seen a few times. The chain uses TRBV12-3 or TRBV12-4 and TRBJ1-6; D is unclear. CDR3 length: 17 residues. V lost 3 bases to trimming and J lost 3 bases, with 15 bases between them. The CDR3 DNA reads TGTGCCAGCAGTTTCGGGTCAATCCAAGGCTATAATTCACCCCTCCACTTT. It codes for CASSFGSIQGYNSPLHF.

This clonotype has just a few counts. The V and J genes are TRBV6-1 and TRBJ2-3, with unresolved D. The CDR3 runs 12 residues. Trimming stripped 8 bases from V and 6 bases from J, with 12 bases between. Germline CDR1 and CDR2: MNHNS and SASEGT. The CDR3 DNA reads TGTGCCAGCTCTCACGCGGACGATACGCAGTATTTT. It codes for CASSHADDTQYF.

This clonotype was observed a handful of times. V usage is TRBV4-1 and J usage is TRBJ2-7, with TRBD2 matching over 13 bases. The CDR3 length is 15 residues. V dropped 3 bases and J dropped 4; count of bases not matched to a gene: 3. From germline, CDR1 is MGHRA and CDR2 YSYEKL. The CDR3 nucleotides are TGCGCCAGCAGCCAGGGACTAGCGGGGCAGTACGAGCAGTACTTC. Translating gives CASSQGLAGQYEQYF.

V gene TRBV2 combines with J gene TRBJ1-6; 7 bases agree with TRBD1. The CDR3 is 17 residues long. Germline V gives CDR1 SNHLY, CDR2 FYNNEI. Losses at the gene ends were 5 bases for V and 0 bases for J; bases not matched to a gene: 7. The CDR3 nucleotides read TGTGCCAGCAGTTTAAGACAGGGAGCCTCCTATAATTCACCCCTCCACTTT. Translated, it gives CASSLRQGASYNSPLHF.

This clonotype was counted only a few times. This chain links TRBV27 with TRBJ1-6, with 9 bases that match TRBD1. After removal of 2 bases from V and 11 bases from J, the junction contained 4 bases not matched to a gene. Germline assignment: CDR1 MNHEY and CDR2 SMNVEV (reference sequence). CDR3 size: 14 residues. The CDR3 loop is CASSLAQGAPPLHF. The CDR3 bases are TGTGCCAGCAGTTTAGCACAGGGGGCACCACCCCTCCACTTT.

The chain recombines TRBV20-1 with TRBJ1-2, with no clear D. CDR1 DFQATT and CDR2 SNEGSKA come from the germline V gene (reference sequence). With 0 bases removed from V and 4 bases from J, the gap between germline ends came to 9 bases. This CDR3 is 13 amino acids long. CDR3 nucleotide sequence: TGCAGTGCTAGAGATTTTGATAGCTATGGCTACACCTTC. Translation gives CSARDFDSYGYTF.

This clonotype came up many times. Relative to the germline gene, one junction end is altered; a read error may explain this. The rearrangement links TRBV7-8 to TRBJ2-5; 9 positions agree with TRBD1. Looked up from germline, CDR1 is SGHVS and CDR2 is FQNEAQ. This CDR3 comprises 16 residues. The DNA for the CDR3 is TGTGCCAGCAGGTTAGCGAGGACAGGGGCTGCGGAGACCCAGTACTTC. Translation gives CASRLARTGAAETQYF.

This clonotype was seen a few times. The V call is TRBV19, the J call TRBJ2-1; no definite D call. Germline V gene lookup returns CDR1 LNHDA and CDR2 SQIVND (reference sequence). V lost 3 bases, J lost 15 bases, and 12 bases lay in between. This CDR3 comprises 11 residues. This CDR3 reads CASSMTERLFF. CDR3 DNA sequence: TGTGCCAGTAGTATGACCGAAAGGTTGTTCTTC.

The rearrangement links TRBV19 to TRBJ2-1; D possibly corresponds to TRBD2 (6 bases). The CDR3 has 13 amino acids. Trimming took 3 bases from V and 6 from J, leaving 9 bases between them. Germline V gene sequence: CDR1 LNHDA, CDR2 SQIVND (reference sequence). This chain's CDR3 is CASSMPGVNEQFF. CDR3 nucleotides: TGTGCCAGTAGTATGCCGGGGGTCAATGAGCAGTTCTTC.

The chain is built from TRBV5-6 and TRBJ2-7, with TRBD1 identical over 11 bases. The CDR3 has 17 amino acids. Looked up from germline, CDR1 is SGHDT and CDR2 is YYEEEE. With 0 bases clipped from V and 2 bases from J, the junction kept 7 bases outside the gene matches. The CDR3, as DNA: TGTGCCAGCAGCTTGGCCGGAGGACAGGGGGCCCCCTACGAGCAGTACTTC. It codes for CASSLAGGQGAPYEQYF.

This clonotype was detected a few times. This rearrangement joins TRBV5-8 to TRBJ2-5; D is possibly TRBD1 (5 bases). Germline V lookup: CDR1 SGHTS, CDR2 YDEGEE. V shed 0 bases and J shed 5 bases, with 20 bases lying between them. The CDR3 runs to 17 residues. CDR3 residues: CASSLEWRAEPGETQYF. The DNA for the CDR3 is TGTGCCAGCAGCTTGGAGTGGCGAGCCGAACCAGGGGAGACCCAGTACTTC.

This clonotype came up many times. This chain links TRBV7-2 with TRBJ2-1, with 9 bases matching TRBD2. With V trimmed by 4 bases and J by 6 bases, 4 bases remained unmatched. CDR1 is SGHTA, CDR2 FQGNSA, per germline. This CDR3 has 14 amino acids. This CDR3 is CASSYGLALNEQFF. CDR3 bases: TGTGCCAGCAGCTATGGACTAGCGCTCAATGAGCAGTTCTTC.

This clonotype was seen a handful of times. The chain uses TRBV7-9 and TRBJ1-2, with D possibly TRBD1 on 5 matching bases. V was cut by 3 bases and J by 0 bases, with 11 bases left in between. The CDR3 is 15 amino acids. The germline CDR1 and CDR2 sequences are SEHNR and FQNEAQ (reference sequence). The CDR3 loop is CASSLGRNPNYGYTF. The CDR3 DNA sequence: TGTGCCAGCAGCTTGGGACGGAACCCTAACTATGGCTACACCTTC.

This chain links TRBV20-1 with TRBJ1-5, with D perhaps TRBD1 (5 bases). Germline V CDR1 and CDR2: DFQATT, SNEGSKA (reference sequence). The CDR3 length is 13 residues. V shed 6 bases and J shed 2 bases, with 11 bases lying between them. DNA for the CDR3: TGCAGTGCCAGGGAGTGGGGCAATCAGCCCCAGCATTTT. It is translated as CSAREWGNQPQHF.

The CDR3 DNA follows: TGTGCCAGCAGCTACAATACTGTTACCATGAGGGGGAGAAACACCGGGGAGCTGTTTTTT. Protein sequence: CASSYNTVTMRGRNTGELFF. The gene calls are TRBV7-9 and TRBJ2-2; perhaps TRBD1 as D (6 bases). The ends were cut back, 4 bases at V and 2 bases at J, with 26 bases in the middle. This CDR3 contains 20 residues. Germline CDR1 SEHNR, CDR2 FQNEAQ (reference sequence).

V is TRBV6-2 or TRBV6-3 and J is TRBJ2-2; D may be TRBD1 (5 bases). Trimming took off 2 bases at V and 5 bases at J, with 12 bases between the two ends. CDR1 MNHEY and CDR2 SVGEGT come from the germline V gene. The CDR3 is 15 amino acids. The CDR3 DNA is TGTGCCAGCAGTTACACCCTGACAGAGACCGGGGAGCTGTTTTTT. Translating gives CASSYTLTETGELFF.

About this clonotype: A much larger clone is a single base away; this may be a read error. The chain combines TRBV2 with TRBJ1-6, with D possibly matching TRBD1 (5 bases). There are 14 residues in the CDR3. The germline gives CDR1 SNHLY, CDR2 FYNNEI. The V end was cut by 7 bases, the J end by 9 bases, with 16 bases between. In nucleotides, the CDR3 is TGTGCCAGCATCCCCCGGGGCCGGATTTCACCCCTCCACTTT. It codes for CASIPRGRISPLHF.

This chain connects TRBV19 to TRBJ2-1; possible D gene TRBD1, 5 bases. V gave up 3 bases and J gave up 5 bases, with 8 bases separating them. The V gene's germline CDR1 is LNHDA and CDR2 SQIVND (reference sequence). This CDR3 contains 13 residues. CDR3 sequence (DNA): TGTGCCAGTAGTATCACGGACAACAATGAGCAGTTCTTC. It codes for CASSITDNNEQFF.

The CDR3 reads CASSLSATSNTEAFF. DNA for the CDR3: TGTGCCAGCAGTTTATCGGCGACTTCGAACACTGAAGCTTTCTTT. The chain combines TRBV27 with TRBJ1-1, with D hard to call. V was shortened by 0 bases and J by 1 base, with 9 bases between the two germline ends. The germline gives CDR1 MNHEY, CDR2 SMNVEV (reference sequence). The CDR3 is made up of 15 amino acids.

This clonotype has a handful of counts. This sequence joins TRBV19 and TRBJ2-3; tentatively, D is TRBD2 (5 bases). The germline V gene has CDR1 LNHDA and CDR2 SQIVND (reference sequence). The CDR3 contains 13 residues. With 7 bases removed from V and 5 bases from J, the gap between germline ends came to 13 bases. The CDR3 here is CASTTLGEDTQYF. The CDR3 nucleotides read TGTGCCAGTACCACGCTGGGAGAAGATACGCAGTATTTT.

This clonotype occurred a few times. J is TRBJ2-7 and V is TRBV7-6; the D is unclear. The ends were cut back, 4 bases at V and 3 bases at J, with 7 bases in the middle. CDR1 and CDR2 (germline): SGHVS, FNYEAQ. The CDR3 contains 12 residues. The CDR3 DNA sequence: TGTGCCAGCAGCTCAAAGTACTACGAGCAGTACTTC. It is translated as CASSSKYYEQYF.

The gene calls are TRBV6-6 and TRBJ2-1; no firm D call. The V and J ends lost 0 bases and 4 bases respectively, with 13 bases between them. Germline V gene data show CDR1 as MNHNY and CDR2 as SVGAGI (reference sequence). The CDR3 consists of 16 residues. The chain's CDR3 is CASSYSKASPYNEQFF. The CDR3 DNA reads TGTGCCAGCAGTTACTCGAAGGCCTCACCTTACAATGAGCAGTTCTTC.

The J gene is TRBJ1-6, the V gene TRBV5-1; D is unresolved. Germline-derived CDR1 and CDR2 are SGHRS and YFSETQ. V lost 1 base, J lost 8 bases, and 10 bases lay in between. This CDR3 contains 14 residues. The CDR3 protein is CASSLRIDDSPLHF. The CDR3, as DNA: TGCGCCAGCAGCTTGAGGATCGATGATTCACCCCTCCACTTT.

The CDR3 bases are TGTGCCAGCAGCTTAGGACGACGGGGAGGAGAGACCCAGTACTTC. This translates into CASSLGRRGGETQYF. The chain employs TRBV13 and TRBJ2-5, with D tentatively TRBD2 (6 bases). The CDR3 is 15 residues long. The germline V gene encodes CDR1 PRHDT and CDR2 FYEKMQ (reference sequence). The germline V and J ends were trimmed by 0 bases and 4 bases, with 12 bases remaining between them.

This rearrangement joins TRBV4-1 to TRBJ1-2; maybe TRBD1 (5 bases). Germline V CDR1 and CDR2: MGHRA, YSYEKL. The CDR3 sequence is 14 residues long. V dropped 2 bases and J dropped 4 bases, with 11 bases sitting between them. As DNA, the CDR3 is TGCGCCAGCAGCCAAAATTTCGGGGGCTATGGCTACACCTTC. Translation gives CASSQNFGGYGYTF.

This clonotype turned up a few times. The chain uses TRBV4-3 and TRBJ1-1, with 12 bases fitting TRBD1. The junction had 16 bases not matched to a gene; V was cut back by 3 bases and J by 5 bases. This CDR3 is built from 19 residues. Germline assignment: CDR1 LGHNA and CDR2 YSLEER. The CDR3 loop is CASSHIRDRGRRSGTEAFF. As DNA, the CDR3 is TGCGCCAGCAGCCATATCCGGGACAGGGGGCGCCGGAGTGGGACTGAAGCTTTCTTT.

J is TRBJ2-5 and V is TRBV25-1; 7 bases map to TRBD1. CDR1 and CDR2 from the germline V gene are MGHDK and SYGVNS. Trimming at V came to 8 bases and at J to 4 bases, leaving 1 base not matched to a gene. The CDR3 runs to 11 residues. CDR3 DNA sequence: TGTGCCAGCCACAGGGGAGAGACCCAGTACTTC. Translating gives CASHRGETQYF.

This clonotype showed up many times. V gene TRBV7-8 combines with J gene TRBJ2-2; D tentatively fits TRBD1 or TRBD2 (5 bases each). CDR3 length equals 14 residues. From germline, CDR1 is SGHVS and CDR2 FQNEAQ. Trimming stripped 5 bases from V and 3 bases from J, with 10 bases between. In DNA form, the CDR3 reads TGTGCCAGCAGCGCCGGGGCATACACCGGGGAGCTGTTTTTT. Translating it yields CASSAGAYTGELFF.